Listed below are T cell receptor beta chains from one sample, sequenced in a study of control samples from healthy donors and cancer patients. Only in-frame clones appear in the TCRdb table, and some are missing; sequencing was by immunoSEQ multiplex PCR. Among roughly 150,000 clones listed, more than 85% were seen once. Sequenced: blood. These receptors were obtained from a man between 45 and 60 years old in good health. Both conserved end residues are part of each CDR3. The order of the fields is J gene, V gene, CDR3 protein.

j_call: TRBJ2-5
v_call: TRBV11-3
cdr3_aa: CASSLGQDGETQYF

j_call: TRBJ2-3
v_call: TRBV5-1
cdr3_aa: CASTTSGAFEAQYF

j_call: TRBJ1-1
v_call: TRBV6-5
cdr3_aa: CAIGRQLNTEAFF

j_call: TRBJ2-7
v_call: TRBV10-1
cdr3_aa: CASSESGQSEQYF

j_call: TRBJ2-5
v_call: TRBV5-1
cdr3_aa: CASSFGSSQETQYF

j_call: TRBJ2-3
v_call: TRBV29-1
cdr3_aa: CSVEGRGPSITDTQYF

j_call: TRBJ1-6
v_call: TRBV30
cdr3_aa: CAWSVDGGYNSPLHF

j_call: TRBJ2-1
v_call: TRBV18
cdr3_aa: CASSPESGYNEQFF

j_call: TRBJ1-3
v_call: TRBV7-9
cdr3_aa: CASRGQGAIFGNTIYF

j_call: TRBJ1-1
v_call: TRBV27
cdr3_aa: CASSLYQGANTEAFF

j_call: TRBJ1-1
v_call: TRBV6-6
cdr3_aa: CASSHRGAMNTEAFF

j_call: TRBJ2-7
v_call: TRBV12-3/TRBV12-4
cdr3_aa: CASSLSRSEQYF

j_call: TRBJ1-1
v_call: TRBV6-5
cdr3_aa: CASSLNPGSTEAFF

j_call: TRBJ2-5
v_call: TRBV18
cdr3_aa: CASSPLSGAETQYF

j_call: TRBJ1-5
v_call: TRBV18
cdr3_aa: CASSPGSSQPQHF

j_call: TRBJ2-5
v_call: TRBV5-1
cdr3_aa: CASSLGGTGFETQYF

j_call: TRBJ2-1
v_call: TRBV3-1/TRBV3-2
cdr3_aa: CASSQVGTSGPYNEQFF

j_call: TRBJ1-1
v_call: TRBV29-1
cdr3_aa: CSVELSGGPTEAFF

j_call: TRBJ2-2
v_call: TRBV23-1
cdr3_aa: CASSLRLGGSGTGELFF

j_call: TRBJ1-3
v_call: TRBV6-5
cdr3_aa: CASSRTVIGNTIYF

j_call: TRBJ1-2
v_call: TRBV21-1
cdr3_aa: CASSKGNLNYGYTF

j_call: TRBJ2-3
v_call: TRBV27
cdr3_aa: CASSSTSAGPDTQYF

j_call: TRBJ1-4
v_call: TRBV28
cdr3_aa: CASSLPGGGEKLFF

j_call: TRBJ2-6
v_call: TRBV29-1
cdr3_aa: CSVFEGSGANVLTF

j_call: TRBJ2-1
v_call: TRBV30
cdr3_aa: CAWSVLGSSYNEQFF

j_call: TRBJ1-4
v_call: TRBV19
cdr3_aa: CASRGGRNEKLFF

j_call: TRBJ2-7
v_call: TRBV3-1/TRBV3-2
cdr3_aa: CASSDRERGQYF

j_call: TRBJ1-5
v_call: TRBV12-2
cdr3_aa: CASRYPGPQGGGNQPQHF

j_call: TRBJ2-7
v_call: TRBV16
cdr3_aa: CASSQNPGATYEQYF

j_call: TRBJ2-1
v_call: TRBV9
cdr3_aa: CASSVGPPGSYNEQFF

j_call: TRBJ2-7
v_call: TRBV18
cdr3_aa: CASSEHRAPSYEQYF

j_call: TRBJ2-7
v_call: TRBV19
cdr3_aa: CASSSGRGSYEQYF

j_call: TRBJ2-7
v_call: TRBV23-1
cdr3_aa: CASSQSGRWDFSYEQYF

j_call: TRBJ1-2
v_call: TRBV27
cdr3_aa: CASSGTNYGYTF

j_call: TRBJ2-5
v_call: TRBV5-8
cdr3_aa: CASSLVRVGAETQYF

j_call: TRBJ2-7
v_call: TRBV3-1/TRBV3-2
cdr3_aa: CASSQDASGISEQYF

j_call: TRBJ2-1
v_call: TRBV6-4
cdr3_aa: CASKKRGGRYNEQFF

j_call: TRBJ2-7
v_call: TRBV5-1
cdr3_aa: CASSLEEGRYEQYF

j_call: TRBJ2-3
v_call: TRBV6-4
cdr3_aa: CASSEASGSSDTQYF

j_call: TRBJ2-1
v_call: TRBV11-2
cdr3_aa: CASSPPSPYGGNEQFF

j_call: TRBJ2-3
v_call: TRBV11-2
cdr3_aa: CASGRSTDTQYF

j_call: TRBJ2-3
v_call: TRBV5-4
cdr3_aa: CASSPGQVSTDTQYF

j_call: TRBJ2-7
v_call: TRBV10-3
cdr3_aa: CAAGTDSYEQYF

j_call: TRBJ2-4
v_call: TRBV7-2
cdr3_aa: CASSLLDRGKNIQYF

j_call: TRBJ1-2
v_call: TRBV20-1
cdr3_aa: CSASGGGVGYGYTF

j_call: TRBJ2-2
v_call: TRBV11-2
cdr3_aa: CASSFFRTGELFF

j_call: TRBJ2-1
v_call: TRBV28
cdr3_aa: CASSGDASSYNEQFF

j_call: TRBJ1-5
v_call: TRBV3-1/TRBV3-2
cdr3_aa: CASSRDHSNQPQHF

j_call: TRBJ2-3
v_call: TRBV27
cdr3_aa: CASSLTGPSSGDTQYF

j_call: TRBJ2-5
v_call: TRBV19
cdr3_aa: CASSSPRQGETQYF

j_call: TRBJ1-2
v_call: TRBV28
cdr3_aa: CASSSGGTGVGYGYTF

j_call: TRBJ1-3
v_call: TRBV5-4
cdr3_aa: CASSFPAGNTIYF

j_call: TRBJ1-3
v_call: TRBV13
cdr3_aa: CASSPDGAGNTIYF

j_call: TRBJ2-1
v_call: TRBV7-2
cdr3_aa: CASSSNRGINEQFF

j_call: TRBJ2-7
v_call: TRBV4-1
cdr3_aa: CASSQGTGGLSEQYF